Following are 32 T cell receptor beta chains from one sample sequenced in a study of blood T cell repertoires in COVID-19 (dated by TCRdb to about 2020). Libraries were built with the immunoSEQ multiplex PCR assay. TCRdb holds this immuneACCESS table with in-frame rearrangements only. Some clones are missing; in checked studies, unresolved V genes explain under half, and the rest has no known cause. Here the sample has about 280,000 clones; approximately 91% occur a single time. The top ten clones comprise 9.4% of the sample. Sequencing was performed on peripheral blood. The receptor source for this set is a man in his late teens or twenties with active or convalescent COVID-19.

The chain uses TRBV10-2 and TRBJ1-6, with 7 bases that match TRBD1. V dropped 0 bases and J dropped 4; count of bases not matched to a gene: 6. This CDR3 is built from 17 residues. From germline, CDR1 is WSHSY and CDR2 SAAADI. CDR3 sequence: CASSESRDRYYNSPLHF. CDR3 coding DNA: TGCGCCAGCAGTGAGTCCCGGGACAGATATTATAATTCACCCCTCCACTTT.

The chain combines TRBV5-1 with TRBJ1-2; 9 positions match TRBD1. This CDR3 contains 18 residues. CDR1 is SGHRS, CDR2 YFSETQ, per germline. V lost 2 bases and J lost 2; bases outside the gene matches: 13. The CDR3 reads CASSFEGQGGSGNYGYTF. CDR3 coding DNA: TGCGCCAGCAGCTTCGAGGGACAGGGTGGTTCGGGGAACTATGGCTACACCTTC.

This sequence joins TRBV19 and TRBJ2-2; 8 nucleotides agree with TRBD1. The germline CDR1 and CDR2 sequences are LNHDA and SQIVND (reference sequence). The CDR3 is 16 residues long. The trim removed 3 bases at V and 4 bases at J, leaving 7 bases unmatched. CDR3 DNA sequence: TGTGCCAGTAGTATCGGCCAGGGGGCTTTCACCGGGGAGCTGTTTTTT. This gives the protein CASSIGQGAFTGELFF.

The chain employs TRBV7-9 and TRBJ1-2, with TRBD1 matching 9 bases. V trimming: 4 bases; J trimming: 4 bases; junction bases outside the gene matches: 7. The CDR3 loop spans 15 amino acids. From germline, CDR1 is SEHNR and CDR2 FQNEAQ (reference sequence). CDR3 sequence (DNA): TGTGCCAGCAGCTCAAGGGACAGGGCCAGCTATGGCTACACCTTC. Translating it yields CASSSRDRASYGYTF.

The V call is TRBV6-4, the J call TRBJ2-5; TRBD2 matches 10 bases. The CDR3 is made up of 15 amino acids. The V gene's germline CDR1 is MRHNA and CDR2 SNTAGT. Unmatched junction bases numbered 8, after V lost 5 bases and J lost 5 bases. The CDR3: CASSLSGGAGETQYF. CDR3 nucleotides: TGTGCCAGCAGTCTGAGCGGGGGGGCCGGGGAGACCCAGTACTTC.

The gene calls are TRBV15 and TRBJ1-1; 8 nucleotides line up with TRBD1. Trimming at V came to 8 bases and at J to 6 bases, leaving 5 bases not matched to a gene. This CDR3 contains 12 residues. Germline V gene sequence: CDR1 LNHNV, CDR2 YYDKDF (reference sequence). The CDR3 nucleotides are TGTGCCACCCGGGGGACAGGACCTGAAGCTTTCTTT. Translation: CATRGTGPEAFF.

The gene calls are TRBV6-1 and TRBJ1-2; TRBD1 might be the D (5 bases). The length of the CDR3 is 14 residues. Germline assignment: CDR1 MNHNS and CDR2 SASEGT. V gave up 7 bases and J gave up 8 bases, with 20 bases separating them. CDR3 protein: CASIPGGGPQGYTF. CDR3 nucleotide sequence: TGTGCCAGCATCCCCGGGGGAGGACCCCAGGGCTACACCTTC.

The gene calls are TRBV9 and TRBJ1-6; the match to TRBD1 covers 9 bases. This CDR3 is 17 amino acids long. Germline-derived CDR1 and CDR2 are SGDLS and YYNGEE. The V gene end was trimmed by 4 bases and the J gene end by 5 bases; junction bases not matched to a gene: 10. CDR3 region: CASSTGQGWRNNSPLHF. The CDR3 DNA reads TGTGCCAGCAGCACCGGACAGGGGTGGAGAAATAATTCACCCCTCCACTTT.

Points on this clone: Compared with germline, one end of the junction differs, possibly owing to a read error. The V call is TRBV10-3, the J call TRBJ1-3, with D perhaps matching TRBD1 (5 bases). Germline V lookup: CDR1 ENHRY, CDR2 SYGVKD. This CDR3 is built from 14 residues. CDR3 sequence: CAIRKGMTGDTIYF. CDR3 bases: TGTGCCATCAGGAAGGGGATGACTGGAGACACCATATATTTT.

The genes are TRBV9 and TRBJ2-1; no clear D gene. The V and J ends lost 4 bases and 5 bases respectively, with 7 bases between them. The CDR3 sequence is 12 residues long. Per germline, CDR1 SGDLS and CDR2 YYNGEE. The CDR3 region is CASSTEDNEQFF. Written as DNA, the CDR3 is TGTGCCAGCAGCACCGAGGACAATGAGCAGTTCTTC.

The chain links TRBV24-1 to TRBJ1-5; 9 positions agree with TRBD1. The junction had 15 bases not matched to a gene; V was cut back by 4 bases and J by 3 bases. CDR1 and CDR2 (germline): KGHDR, SFDVKD. There are 19 residues in the CDR3. The CDR3 sequence: CATSEPPKGQGKTNQPQHF. The DNA of the CDR3 is TGTGCCACCAGTGAGCCTCCGAAAGGACAGGGGAAAACCAATCAGCCCCAGCATTTT.

V usage is TRBV7-3 and J usage is TRBJ1-1; tentative D call: TRBD1 (5 bases). The CDR3 loop spans 13 amino acids. V lost 2 bases, J lost 3 bases, and 7 bases lay in between. Germline-derived CDR1 and CDR2 are SGHTA and FQGTGA. The CDR3: CASSLDRDTEAFF. In DNA form, the CDR3 reads TGTGCCAGCAGCTTAGACAGAGACACTGAAGCTTTCTTT. The full variable domain, its missing parts supplied by reference TRBV7-3 and TRBJ1-1, is GAGVSQTPSNKVTEKGKYVELRCDPISGHTALYWYRQSLGQGPEFLIYFQGTGAADDSGLPNDRFFAVRPEGSVSTLKIQRTERGDSAVYLCASSLDRDTEAFFGQGTRLTVV.

The chain is built from TRBV24-1 and TRBJ1-1, with no clear D. The CDR3 runs to 14 residues. Per germline, CDR1 KGHDR and CDR2 SFDVKD. With 4 bases removed from V and 3 bases from J, the gap between germline ends came to 11 bases. The CDR3 nucleotides read TGTGCCACCAGTGACCGACGGGAGGACACTGAAGCTTTCTTT. Its translation is CATSDRREDTEAFF.

The chain is built from TRBV19 and TRBJ2-6, with 11 bases identical to TRBD1. This CDR3 has 16 residues. Germline V gene sequence: CDR1 LNHDA, CDR2 SQIVND (reference sequence). V shed 3 bases, J shed 5 bases, and the junction held 3 bases outside the gene matches. The CDR3 is CASSIGQGARANVLTF. As DNA, the CDR3 is TGTGCCAGTAGTATCGGACAGGGGGCGCGGGCCAACGTCCTGACTTTC.

The rearrangement links TRBV7-9 to TRBJ2-1; 7 bases agree with TRBD1. The CDR3 loop spans 14 amino acids. The germline V gene encodes CDR1 SEHNR and CDR2 FQNEAQ (reference sequence). The V segment lost 5 bases and the J segment 9 bases; nucleotides outside the gene matches: 10. The CDR3, as DNA: TGTGCCAGCAGCCCTGATACAGGGGCGCTTGAGCAGTTCTTC. As protein: CASSPDTGALEQFF. Full variable domain (remainder filled in from reference TRBV7-9 and TRBJ2-1): DTGVSQNPRHKITKRGQNVTFRCDPISEHNRLYWYRQTLGQGPEFLTYFQNEAQLEKSRLLSDRFSAERPKGSFSTLEIQRTEQGDSAMYLCASSPDTGALEQFFGPGTRLTVL.

This rearrangement joins TRBV7-9 to TRBJ1-2; 7 bases map to TRBD1. This CDR3 region has 14 residues. The germline CDR1 and CDR2 sequences are SEHNR and FQNEAQ (reference sequence). Unmatched junction bases numbered 5, after V lost 0 bases and J lost 7 bases. CDR3 sequence (DNA): TGTGCCAGCAGCTTAGCAACAGGGGAGTTTGGCTACACCTTC. Amino acids: CASSLATGEFGYTF.

The chain couples TRBV24-1 to TRBJ2-7; D perhaps matches TRBD2 (6 bases). Germline V CDR1 and CDR2: KGHDR, SFDVKD. Trimming shortened V by 2 bases and J by 9 bases, and 16 bases separated the two germline ends. The CDR3 is 14 residues long. CDR3 loop: CATSDSRGATGQYF. In DNA form, the CDR3 reads TGTGCCACCAGTGATTCCCGCGGGGCAACGGGGCAGTACTTC.

The chain has TRBV5-6 and TRBJ1-1; no reliable D call. Trimming pared 5 bases from V and 0 bases from J, leaving 5 bases between. Germline CDR1 and CDR2: SGHDT and YYEEEE. The CDR3 spans 12 residues. CDR3 DNA: TGTGCCAGCAGGGAGATGAACACTGAAGCTTTCTTT. This sequence encodes CASREMNTEAFF. Full variable domain (outside the CDR3, taken from reference TRBV5-6 and TRBJ1-1): DAGVTQSPTHLIKTRGQQVTLRCSPKSGHDTVSWYQQALGQGPQFIFQYYEEEERQRGNFPDRFSGHQFPNYSSELNVNALLLGDSALYLCASREMNTEAFFGQGTRLTVV.

The chain combines TRBV12-3 or TRBV12-4 with TRBJ1-1; no reliable D call. The CDR3 consists of 13 residues. Trimming left V 1 base short and J 4 bases short, with 7 bases between. CDR3: CASSLGLSTEAFF. CDR3 nucleotide sequence: TGTGCCAGCAGTTTAGGGCTCTCCACTGAAGCTTTCTTT.

The V and J genes are TRBV19 and TRBJ1-2; possible D gene TRBD1, 5 bases. Trimming removed 3 bases at V and 5 bases at J, with 13 bases between. This CDR3 has 14 amino acids. In germline, CDR1 is LNHDA, CDR2 SQIVND (reference sequence). CDR3 coding DNA: TGTGCCAGTAGTATTCTTCAGGGCCAATATGGCTACACCTTC. As protein: CASSILQGQYGYTF.

This chain connects TRBV7-9 to TRBJ2-7; D ambiguous. Trimming pared 1 base from V and 1 base from J, leaving 5 bases between. CDR1 SEHNR and CDR2 FQNEAQ come from the germline V gene (reference sequence). The CDR3 loop spans 13 amino acids. The CDR3 nucleotides read TGTGCCAGCAGCTTAGGGCCATCCTACGAGCAGTACTTC. Protein product: CASSLGPSYEQYF.

V usage is TRBV9 and J usage is TRBJ1-6, with a weak D call TRBD1 (6 bases). This CDR3 has 17 residues. Trimming stripped 0 bases from V and 7 bases from J, with 17 bases between. The germline V gene encodes CDR1 SGDLS and CDR2 YYNGEE. The CDR3 protein is CASSVEGSQGPNSPLHF. The CDR3 nucleotides read TGTGCCAGCAGCGTAGAGGGGAGTCAGGGGCCAAATTCACCCCTCCACTTT.

The CDR3 bases are TGCGCCAGCAGCTGGGATAGCGGGGGGGACTACGAGCAGTACTTC. This translates into CASSWDSGGDYEQYF. The V and J genes are TRBV5-1 and TRBJ2-7; 11 positions agree with TRBD2. Germline V gives CDR1 SGHRS, CDR2 YFSETQ. The CDR3 is made up of 15 amino acids. V lost 3 bases, J lost 3 bases, and 5 bases stayed unmatched.

The chain joins TRBV27 to TRBJ1-5; 8 bases map to TRBD1. Germline-derived CDR1 and CDR2 are MNHEY and SMNVEV (reference sequence). This CDR3 is built from 14 residues. Trimming at V came to 6 bases and at J to 7 bases, leaving 8 bases not matched to a gene. CDR3 DNA sequence: TGTGCCAGCAGATCGACAGGGGAGGGGCAGCCCCAGCATTTT. Translating gives CASRSTGEGQPQHF.

The chain combines TRBV12-3 or TRBV12-4 with TRBJ1-1; D is possibly TRBD1 (5 bases). The CDR3 spans 12 residues. Trimming pared 2 bases from V and 4 bases from J, leaving 5 bases between. CDR3 in DNA: TGTGCCAGCAGTTTACAGGGCACTGAAGCTTTCTTT. Protein product: CASSLQGTEAFF.

The chain links TRBV7-7 to TRBJ1-2, with TRBD1 as a possible D gene (6 bases). Germline V gene sequence: CDR1 SSHAT, CDR2 FNYEAQ (reference sequence). The CDR3 is 13 residues long. The ends were cut back, 4 bases at V and 8 bases at J, with 14 bases in the middle. The CDR3 spells CASSSSRGWGYTF. The DNA for the CDR3 is TGTGCCAGCAGCTCATCCAGGGGTTGGGGCTACACCTTC.

This chain joins TRBV3-1 (or the pseudogene TRBV3-2) and TRBJ2-7, with 8 bases matching TRBD2. Unmatched junction bases numbered 9, after V lost 3 bases and J lost 2 bases. The germline V gene encodes CDR1 LGHDT and CDR2 YNNKEL (reference sequence). The CDR3 covers 16 residues. CDR3 DNA: TGTGCCAGCAGCCAGGCCCCAGCGGGGGATGCCTACGAGCAGTACTTC. Protein sequence: CASSQAPAGDAYEQYF.

This rearrangement joins TRBV11-3 to TRBJ2-2; no reliable D call. V lost 0 bases and J lost 3, with 2 bases in between. CDR3 length: 13 amino acids. Germline-derived CDR1 and CDR2 are SGHNT and YENEEA. CDR3 coding DNA: TGTGCCAGCAGCTTAGACTACACCGGGGAGCTGTTTTTT. This codes for CASSLDYTGELFF.

This clone was seen only once. The rearrangement uses TRBV19 and TRBJ1-3, with 7 bases that match TRBD1. Germline V gives CDR1 LNHDA, CDR2 SQIVND (reference sequence). Germline trimming cut 4 bases from V and 4 bases from J; bases unmatched to any gene: 7. The CDR3 spans 15 residues. DNA of the CDR3: TGTGCCAGTAGTACTTCGACAGGGCGCGGAAACACCATATATTTT. Amino acids: CASSTSTGRGNTIYF.

This chain joins TRBV5-1 and TRBJ2-7, with 7 bases that match TRBD2. The CDR3 totals 15 residues. V was pared by 0 bases and J by 0 bases, with 3 bases of the junction left unmatched. Germline values: CDR1 SGHRS, CDR2 YFSETQ. CDR3 bases: TGCGCCAGCAGCTTGGAGCGGGGTATCTCCTACGAGCAGTACTTC. Its translation: CASSLERGISYEQYF.

This chain uses TRBV6-2 or TRBV6-3 with TRBJ2-7, with unresolved D. CDR1 and CDR2 from the germline V gene are MNHEY and SVGEGT. V lost 2 bases, J lost 6 bases, and 11 bases lay in between. The CDR3 contains 13 residues. The CDR3: CASSYRPAVEQYF. In DNA form, the CDR3 reads TGTGCCAGCAGTTACAGGCCTGCGGTCGAGCAGTACTTC.

The rearrangement links TRBV29-1 to TRBJ2-1; 7 nucleotides match TRBD1. Germline V gene lookup returns CDR1 SQVTM and CDR2 ANQGSEA. Germline trimming cut 7 bases from V and 5 bases from J; bases unmatched to any gene: 5. The CDR3 is 12 residues long. CDR3 DNA sequence: TGCAGCGGATCTACAGGGGACAATGAGCAGTTCTTC. Its protein is CSGSTGDNEQFF.